The 26 T cell receptor beta chains below all came from one sample that was sequenced in a study of cytomegalovirus exposure and HLA in healthy donors. The PCR was carried out with 60 Vbeta primers and 13 Jbeta primers. Some clones are missing from TCRdb's copy, which holds only in-frame ones; the method was immunoSEQ multiplex PCR. Of about 230,000 clones listed, roughly 91% are singletons. The source material was PBMCs. The receptors were sampled from a woman aged 18-29 years in good health and CMV-seronegative.

The rearrangement uses TRBV7-2 and TRBJ2-3, with 9 nucleotides matching TRBD2. Unmatched junction bases numbered 13, after V lost 1 base and J lost 2 bases. The CDR3 has 19 amino acids. The germline CDR1 and CDR2 sequences are SGHTA and FQGNSA. The CDR3 DNA is TGTGCCAGCAGCTTAGTTTTATCGTCTAGCGGGGTGATCACAGATACGCAGTATTTT. Protein: CASSLVLSSSGVITDTQYF.

This clone occurred once. This chain uses TRBV7-2 with TRBJ2-7; 7 nucleotides match TRBD2. The V and J ends lost 5 bases and 3 bases, in that order; junction bases with no gene match: 1. Germline V CDR1 and CDR2: SGHTA, FQGNSA. This CDR3 is 12 amino acids long. The CDR3 region is CASSGGGYEQYF. As DNA, the CDR3 is TGTGCCAGCAGCGGGGGGGGCTACGAGCAGTACTTC.

The rearrangement links TRBV29-1 to TRBJ2-5; 8 bases line up with TRBD2. The CDR3 totals 13 residues. The germline V gene encodes CDR1 SQVTM and CDR2 ANQGSEA. With V trimmed by 5 bases and J by 5 bases, 7 bases remained unmatched. CDR3: CSVISGVGETQYF. The DNA of the CDR3 is TGCAGCGTTATTAGCGGGGTGGGGGAGACCCAGTACTTC. Combining the CDR3 with reference TRBV29-1 and TRBJ2-5 gives the whole variable domain SAVISQKPSRDICQRGTSLTIQCQVDSQVTMMFWYRQQPGQSLTLIATANQGSEATYESGFVIDKFPISRPNLTFSTLTVSNMSPEDSSIYLCSVISGVGETQYFGPGTRLLVL.

A note on this clone: Other DNA variants within this sample encode the same CDR3. The CDR3 DNA reads as TGTGCCAGTAGTATTGGTCAGGGCACAGATACGCAGTATTTT. Its translation: CASSIGQGTDTQYF. The chain carries TRBV19 and TRBJ2-3; D is unresolved. V was shortened by 3 bases and J by 1 base, with 8 bases between the two germline ends. This CDR3 region has 14 residues. Germline lookup yields CDR1 LNHDA and CDR2 SQIVND (reference sequence).

The DNA of the CDR3 is TGTGCCAGCCCGGGCGGTAGCGGGGGGACTCACTTAGGAGATACGCAGTATTTT. It encodes CASPGGSGGTHLGDTQYF. The chain employs TRBV2 and TRBJ2-3; 10 bases fit TRBD2. The CDR3 is 18 amino acids. Germline V gives CDR1 SNHLY, CDR2 FYNNEI. The V segment lost 8 bases and the J segment 5 bases; nucleotides outside the gene matches: 19.

This sequence joins TRBV5-1 and TRBJ1-1; D gene uncertain. V was clipped by 0 bases and J by 0 bases, with 9 bases between them. The CDR3 is 15 amino acids. Germline lookup yields CDR1 SGHRS and CDR2 YFSETQ. The CDR3 region is CASSLAEPVNTEAFF. The CDR3 DNA reads TGCGCCAGCAGCTTGGCCGAGCCGGTGAACACTGAAGCTTTCTTT. Full variable domain (rest looked up from reference TRBV5-1 and TRBJ1-1): KAGVTQTPRYLIKTRGQQVTLSCSPISGHRSVSWYQQTPGQGLQFLFEYFSETQRNKGNFPGRFSGRQFSNSRSEMNVSTLELGDSALYLCASSLAEPVNTEAFFGQGTRLTVV.

This chain joins TRBV25-1 and TRBJ2-3; D unresolved. The CDR3 runs to 14 residues. Germline CDR1 MGHDK, CDR2 SYGVNS. The V end lost 1 base, the J end lost 1 base, and 6 bases lay between the germline ends. The CDR3 region has the DNA TGTGCCAGCAGTGAATGGCAGGGCACAGATACGCAGTATTTT. Its translation: CASSEWQGTDTQYF.

The chain uses TRBV7-2 and TRBJ2-2; 8 bases match TRBD2. Per the germline V gene, CDR1 is SGHTA and CDR2 is FQGNSA. This CDR3 comprises 16 residues. J gave up 5 bases and V 8 bases, and 13 bases lay outside the gene matches. The CDR3 loop is CASGRSSGSMTGELFF. In DNA form, the CDR3 reads TGTGCCAGCGGACGCTCAAGCGGGAGTATGACCGGGGAGCTGTTTTTT.

The chain combines TRBV4-3 with TRBJ2-3; perhaps TRBD1 as D (6 bases). The ends were cut back, 3 bases at V and 5 bases at J, with 12 bases in the middle. Per germline, CDR1 LGHNA and CDR2 YSLEER. The CDR3 loop spans 14 amino acids. The chain's CDR3 is CASSQNPRGDTQYF. Here the CDR3 DNA reads TGCGCCAGCAGCCAGAATCCCAGGGGAGATACGCAGTATTTT.

This chain uses TRBV5-1 with TRBJ2-7; 9 positions agree with TRBD1. CDR1 and CDR2 from the germline V gene are SGHRS and YFSETQ. With 4 bases clipped from V and 2 bases from J, the junction kept 7 bases outside the gene matches. The CDR3 extends over 15 amino acids. Here the CDR3 reads CASSGDREKPYEQYF. The CDR3, as DNA: TGCGCCAGCAGCGGGGACAGGGAAAAGCCCTACGAGCAGTACTTC.

J is TRBJ1-5 and V is TRBV18; D is undetermined. V lost 0 bases and J 0 bases, leaving 12 bases between the germline ends. The CDR3 is made up of 17 amino acids. The germline CDR1 and CDR2 sequences are KGHSH and LQKENI. Here the CDR3 DNA reads TGTGCCAGCTCACCACCTGGAAGGAGCTATAGCAATCAGCCCCAGCATTTT. This sequence encodes CASSPPGRSYSNQPQHF. The full variable domain, rest sourced from reference TRBV18 and TRBJ1-5, is NAGVMQNPRHLVRRRGQEARLRCSPMKGHSHVYWYRQLPEEGLKFMVYLQKENIIDESGMPKERFSAEFPKEGPSILRIQQVVRGDSAAYFCASSPPGRSYSNQPQHFGDGTRLSIL.

The chain uses TRBV9 and TRBJ1-1; no reliable D call. V lost 4 bases, J lost 10 bases, and 14 bases lay in between. The CDR3 has 12 amino acids. Germline CDR1 and CDR2: SGDLS and YYNGEE. The CDR3 region is CASSPQSRGAFF. In nucleotides, the CDR3 is TGTGCCAGCAGCCCCCAAAGCAGAGGAGCTTTCTTT.

This clone was found once. The V call is TRBV6-5, the J call TRBJ1-2; D is ambiguous. The CDR3 is made up of 12 amino acids. With 6 bases removed from V and 5 bases from J, the gap between germline ends came to 10 bases. Germline V CDR1 and CDR2: MNHEY, SVGAGI. CDR3 sequence: CASRTSTYGYTF. CDR3 in DNA: TGTGCCAGCAGAACCTCCACTTATGGCTACACCTTC.

The J gene is TRBJ1-4, the V gene TRBV2; no firm D call. Trimming removed 3 bases from V and 5 bases from J, with 7 bases in between. The germline gives CDR1 SNHLY, CDR2 FYNNEI. The CDR3 runs to 13 residues. The DNA for the CDR3 is TGTGCCAGCAGTGACAGGAGGAATGAAAAACTGTTTTTT. This translates into CASSDRRNEKLFF.

The V gene is TRBV6-6, the J gene TRBJ1-2; 12 nucleotides line up with TRBD1. This CDR3 has 15 amino acids. CDR1 and CDR2 (germline): MNHNY, SVGAGI (reference sequence). After removal of 6 bases from V and 3 bases from J, the junction contained 5 bases not matched to a gene. The CDR3 DNA reads TGTGCCAGCAGGACCGGGACAGGGGGCGACTATGGCTACACCTTC. Residues: CASRTGTGGDYGYTF.

The chain carries TRBV6-1 and TRBJ2-3, with a possible D match to TRBD2 (6 bases). The length of the CDR3 is 15 residues. The germline V gene encodes CDR1 MNHNS and CDR2 SASEGT. V was pared by 5 bases and J by 0 bases, with 12 bases between. Here the CDR3 reads CASSRFGTSTDTQYF. DNA of the CDR3: TGTGCCAGCAGTCGATTCGGGACTAGCACAGATACGCAGTATTTT.

This clone showed up just a few times. The chain recombines TRBV7-2 with TRBJ2-2; TRBD2 might be the D (6 bases). Deletions cut 5 bases from V and 3 bases from J, with 7 bases between. This CDR3 contains 13 residues. The germline V gene has CDR1 SGHTA and CDR2 FQGNSA. CDR3: CASSRDYTGELFF. As DNA, the CDR3 is TGTGCCAGCAGCCGGGACTACACCGGGGAGCTGTTTTTT.

The chain combines TRBV7-8 with TRBJ1-5; D might be TRBD1 (5 bases). The CDR3 sequence is 14 residues long. The V end lost 5 bases, the J end lost 6 bases, and 14 bases lay between the germline ends. Germline-derived CDR1 and CDR2 are SGHVS and FQNEAQ. CDR3 in amino acids: CASSVVGATQPQHF. CDR3 bases: TGTGCCAGCAGCGTAGTAGGGGCGACTCAGCCCCAGCATTTT.

The gene calls are TRBV6-1 and TRBJ1-1; 11 bases are a match to TRBD1. Germline V CDR1 and CDR2: MNHNS, SASEGT. Trimming cost V 3 bases and J 3 bases; bases outside gene matches: 3. CDR3 length: 15 residues. CDR3 DNA: TGTGCCAGCAGTGACAGGACAGGGGGCTACACTGAAGCTTTCTTT. Its translation is CASSDRTGGYTEAFF.

The rearrangement joins TRBV6-1 to TRBJ1-5; D unresolved. The CDR3 has 15 amino acids. V was pared by 1 base and J by 3 bases, with 10 bases between. Per the germline V gene, CDR1 is MNHNS and CDR2 is SASEGT. This chain's CDR3 is CASSEVLADNQPQHF. CDR3 sequence (DNA): TGTGCCAGCAGTGAAGTGTTGGCGGACAATCAGCCCCAGCATTTT.

The gene calls are TRBV15 and TRBJ1-4, with 8 bases that match TRBD1. CDR1 and CDR2 (germline): LNHNV, YYDKDF (reference sequence). The CDR3 length is 16 residues. The ends lost 0 bases at V and 5 bases at J; junction bases unmatched: 5. For the CDR3, the DNA is TGTGCCACCAGCAGAGATCGTGGGACAGGCAATGAAAAACTGTTTTTT. Translating it yields CATSRDRGTGNEKLFF.

There are a few counts of this clone. V gene TRBV7-3 combines with J gene TRBJ1-1, with D hard to call. The length of the CDR3 is 13 residues. The V end lost 1 base, the J end lost 0 bases, and 3 bases lay between the germline ends. CDR1 is SGHTA and CDR2 is FQGTGA in the germline V gene. The CDR3, as DNA: TGTGCCAGCAGCTTAATCATGAACACTGAAGCTTTCTTT. It yields the protein CASSLIMNTEAFF.

The chain carries TRBV7-9 and TRBJ1-2; D is unresolved. V shed 4 bases and J shed 4 bases, with 7 bases lying between them. The CDR3 has 12 residues. Germline V lookup: CDR1 SEHNR, CDR2 FQNEAQ (reference sequence). The CDR3 DNA follows: TGTGCCAGCAGCTCCGACACCTATGGCTACACCTTC. Translation gives CASSSDTYGYTF.

This clone was found a few times. The J gene is TRBJ2-5, the V gene TRBV4-2, with TRBD1 identical over 10 bases. Trimming cost V 4 bases and J 2 bases; bases outside gene matches: 1. CDR1 LGHNA and CDR2 YNFKEQ come from the germline V gene. This CDR3 contains 14 residues. CDR3 amino acids: CASSPGQGQETQYF. The CDR3 bases are TGTGCCAGCAGCCCGGGACAGGGGCAAGAGACCCAGTACTTC.

The V gene is TRBV7-9, the J gene TRBJ2-7; TRBD1 agrees at 7 bases. The CDR3 length is 12 residues. Germline CDR1 is SEHNR and CDR2 is FQNEAQ (reference sequence). Unmatched junction bases numbered 3, after V lost 5 bases and J lost 5 bases. The CDR3 reads CASSPTGHEQYF. The CDR3 DNA sequence: TGTGCCAGCAGCCCGACAGGGCACGAGCAGTACTTC.

This chain uses TRBV5-1 with TRBJ2-6; maybe TRBD2 (6 bases). Germline V lookup: CDR1 SGHRS, CDR2 YFSETQ. V gave up 0 bases and J gave up 2 bases, with 6 bases separating them. The CDR3 is made up of 15 amino acids. CDR3 nucleotide sequence: TGCGCCAGCAGCTTGGCGGGGGCTGGGGCCAACGTCCTGACTTTC. It specifies CASSLAGAGANVLTF.